This T cell receptor beta chain was observed in a study of T cell changes during pregnancy in multiple sclerosis. From germline, CDR1 is SEHNR and CDR2 FQNEAQ (reference sequence). Trimming took off 3 bases at V and 8 bases at J, with 16 bases between the two ends. This CDR3 has 14 amino acids. Sequencing used immunoSEQ multiplex PCR; TCRdb keeps in-frame clones, though not all of them. This repertoire shows roughly 38,000 clones, 92% found once; its top ten account for about 0.8%. Specimen: CD4+ T cells from peripheral blood mononuclear cells, collected before pregnancy. The sequence was collected from a female donor with multiple sclerosis, enrolled in a pregnancy study. The chain combines TRBV7-9 with TRBJ1-2; D unclear. CDR3 DNA: TGTGCCAGCAGCTTTTTGGACGGAGCGGACGGCTACACCTTC. Amino acid sequence: CASSFLDGADGYTF.